Below, 29 T cell receptor beta chains from the same sample are listed, as sequenced in a study of metastatic and nonmetastatic thyroid tumors. TCRdb re-processed the PCR reads through MiXCR. The data contain 26,000 or so clones, roughly 15% of them singletons. Among the patients, none had received any treatment before thyroid surgery. The specimen sequenced was blood. The receptors shown here come from a female donor with papillary thyroid cancer or a benign thyroid nodule (not recorded which). Some clones in this sample may be carry-over from other donors' samples.

The chain links TRBV6-1 to TRBJ2-7, with TRBD2 matching 11 bases. J gave up 2 bases and V 5 bases, and 5 bases lay outside the gene matches. CDR1 and CDR2 from the germline V gene are MNHNS and SASEGT. The CDR3 loop spans 15 amino acids. The CDR3 nucleotides are TGTGCCAGCAGTCCTGGGACTAGCGGTCCCTACGAGCAGTACTTC. As protein: CASSPGTSGPYEQYF.

V is TRBV3-1 and J is TRBJ1-2; unclear D gene. This CDR3 is built from 11 residues. V lost 2 bases and J lost 8, with 6 bases in between. The germline CDR1 and CDR2 sequences are LGHDT and YNNKEL (reference sequence). The CDR3 is CASSQSYGYTF. The CDR3, as DNA: TGTGCCAGCAGCCAAAGTTACGGCTACACCTTC.

This clone was counted many times. This rearrangement joins TRBV5-6 to TRBJ2-2; no reliable D call. CDR3 length: 12 amino acids. Germline lookup yields CDR1 SGHDT and CDR2 YYEEEE. The V gene lost 4 bases and the J gene lost 9 bases, with 10 bases spanning the gap. This CDR3 reads CASSPTGRELFF. The CDR3 nucleotides read TGTGCCAGCAGCCCGACCGGTAGGGAGCTGTTTTTT. The variable domain in full, completed from reference TRBV5-6 and TRBJ2-2, reads DAGVTQSPTHLIKTRGQQVTLRCSPKSGHDTVSWYQQALGQGPQFIFQYYEEEERQRGNFPDRFSGHQFPNYSSELNVNALLLGDSALYLCASSPTGRELFFGEGSRLTVL.

This clone was seen ten or more times. The chain uses TRBV5-1 and TRBJ2-7; D is uncertain. The CDR3 spans 14 residues. CDR1 is SGHRS and CDR2 is YFSETQ in the germline V gene. Between the trimmed V and J ends, which lost 0 bases and 2 bases, there was a span of 9 bases. Here the CDR3 DNA reads TGCGCCAGCAGCTTGGAGGCGGTTACCTACGAGCAGTACTTC. Amino acid sequence: CASSLEAVTYEQYF.

This clone came up many times. The chain links TRBV7-6 to TRBJ1-1; perhaps TRBD1 as D (6 bases). CDR1 is SGHVS and CDR2 is FNYEAQ in the germline V gene. The CDR3 spans 15 residues. The V gene lost 2 bases and the J gene lost 1 base, with 11 bases spanning the gap. CDR3 region: CASSLRQERNTEAFF. Here the CDR3 DNA reads TGTGCCAGCAGCTTAAGACAGGAGAGGAACACTGAAGCTTTCTTT.

Many counts were recorded for this clone. The V and J genes are TRBV19 and TRBJ2-2; D is ambiguous. Trimming removed 7 bases from V and 6 bases from J, with 9 bases in between. This CDR3 is 12 amino acids long. Germline CDR1 is LNHDA and CDR2 is SQIVND (reference sequence). CDR3 protein: CASTKPAGELFF. CDR3 nucleotides: TGTGCCAGTACTAAACCGGCCGGGGAGCTGTTTTTT.

This clone was seen ten or more times. J is TRBJ2-3 and V is TRBV4-2, with D possibly matching TRBD2 (6 bases). The CDR3 runs 14 residues. The germline V gene has CDR1 LGHNA and CDR2 YNFKEQ. Trimming left V 5 bases short and J 0 bases short, with 9 bases between. The CDR3 region has the DNA TGTGCCAGCAGCTCCAGCGGGAGCACAGATACGCAGTATTTT. It codes for CASSSSGSTDTQYF.

This clone was seen at least ten times. The rearrangement joins TRBV18 to TRBJ1-4; the D gene is possibly TRBD1 (6 bases). Trimming shortened V by 3 bases and J by 2 bases, and 7 bases separated the two germline ends. Germline V gene data show CDR1 as KGHSH and CDR2 as LQKENI. The CDR3 runs to 14 residues. The CDR3 sequence: CASSPTGTNEKLFF. The CDR3 DNA follows: TGTGCCAGCTCACCGACAGGCACTAATGAAAAACTGTTTTTT.

This clone showed up many times. The chain uses TRBV7-9 and TRBJ1-4, with D possibly being TRBD1 (6 bases). The CDR3 is 15 amino acids. Germline CDR1 and CDR2: SEHNR and FQNEAQ (reference sequence). V dropped 6 bases and J dropped 4 bases, with 15 bases sitting between them. CDR3 DNA sequence: TGTGCCAGCAGTCCTCAGGGGCCCGTTAATGAAAAACTGTTTTTT. Translated: CASSPQGPVNEKLFF.

On this clone: A much more abundant neighbour one base away suggests this may be a read error. The rearrangement links TRBV18 to TRBJ2-6; D perhaps matches TRBD1 (5 bases). The germline V gene has CDR1 KGHSH and CDR2 LQKENI. The CDR3 is made up of 14 amino acids. The CDR3 DNA reads as TGTGCCAGCTCACGGGCACTTGGGGCCAACTTCCTGACTTTC. It codes for CASSRALGANFLTF.

The genes are TRBV2 and TRBJ2-1; D might be TRBD1 (6 bases). Trimming cost V 5 bases and J 9 bases, with 23 bases left between them. This CDR3 has 16 residues. The germline gives CDR1 SNHLY, CDR2 FYNNEI. Written as DNA, the CDR3 is TGTGCCAGCAGTACGCGAACAAACAGGGCTATAGTTGAGCAGTTCTTC. It specifies CASSTRTNRAIVEQFF.

This clone was detected many times. This chain connects TRBV5-1 to TRBJ1-1, with no clear D. Between the trimmed V and J ends, which lost 4 bases and 8 bases, there was a span of 15 bases. This CDR3 contains 13 residues. CDR1 is SGHRS, CDR2 YFSETQ, per germline. CDR3 sequence (DNA): TGCGCCAGCAGCCTGGACGGACGTTCGGAAGCTTTCTTT. Amino acid sequence: CASSLDGRSEAFF.

Concerning this clone: Germline and junction disagree at one end, which may indicate a read error. The chain joins TRBV28 to TRBJ1-2; D is unresolved. CDR3 size: 14 residues. Germline-derived CDR1 and CDR2 are MDHEN and SYDVKM. CDR3 nucleotide sequence: TGTGCCAGCAGACCATACGGAGGGAACTATGTCTACACCTTC. Amino acids: CASRPYGGNYVYTF.

This chain links TRBV5-1 with TRBJ1-3; TRBD1 aligns across 9 bases. In germline, CDR1 is SGHRS, CDR2 YFSETQ. Trimming removed 5 bases from V and 0 bases from J; junction bases left unmatched: 9. The length of the CDR3 is 17 residues. CDR3 DNA sequence: TGCGCCAGCAGTAACGGGGACAGGGCAGGCTCTGGAAACACCATATATTTT. Its protein product is CASSNGDRAGSGNTIYF.

By share of the sample, this clone is medium-sized (0.01 to 0.1%). The rearrangement links TRBV24-1 to TRBJ2-1, with TRBD2 identical over 11 bases. Trimming cost V 6 bases and J 6 bases; bases outside gene matches: 6. Germline V gene sequence: CDR1 KGHDR, CDR2 SFDVKD. The length of the CDR3 is 15 residues. The CDR3 region has the DNA TGTGCCACCAGTCCGAGGGGGACTAGCGGCAATGAGCAGTTCTTC. Its protein is CATSPRGTSGNEQFF.

The V call is TRBV6-1, the J call TRBJ1-2, with TRBD1 as a possible D gene (5 bases). CDR1 is MNHNS and CDR2 is SASEGT in the germline V gene. The CDR3 extends over 14 amino acids. Trimming left V 5 bases short and J 7 bases short, with 17 bases between. Here the CDR3 reads CASSPRAGVVGYTF. The DNA of the CDR3 is TGTGCCAGCAGTCCCCGGGCGGGGGTAGTTGGCTACACCTTC.

This chain joins TRBV6-1 and TRBJ2-7; 7 bases line up with TRBD1. The CDR3 spans 14 residues. V lost 6 bases to trimming and J lost 5 bases; unmatched junction nucleotides: 10. Germline V gives CDR1 MNHNS, CDR2 SASEGT. The CDR3: CASSLGQINHEQYF. CDR3 DNA: TGTGCCAGCAGCCTGGGACAGATTAACCACGAGCAGTACTTC.

In this sample, this clone turned up many times. The J gene is TRBJ2-3, the V gene TRBV6-1, with D uncertain. Germline V gene lookup returns CDR1 MNHNS and CDR2 SASEGT. V lost 3 bases, J lost 1 base, and 11 bases lay in between. The CDR3 length is 15 residues. The CDR3 DNA reads TGTGCCAGCAGTGATGCGGTCAGCGGCACAGATACGCAGTATTTT. As protein: CASSDAVSGTDTQYF.

This clone has only a few counts. The chain carries TRBV29-1 and TRBJ1-3; 7 bases line up with TRBD1. The J segment lost 4 bases and the V segment lost 3 bases, leaving 6 bases of the junction unmatched. The CDR3 contains 14 residues. Per germline, CDR1 SQVTM and CDR2 ANQGSEA. The DNA of the CDR3 is TGCAGCGTTGACGGACCGACAGGGGGAAACACCATATATTTT. Translation gives CSVDGPTGGNTIYF.

The rearrangement uses TRBV30 and TRBJ1-2; 8 positions match TRBD1. V shed 0 bases and J 11 bases; nucleotides not matched to a gene: 8. Germline CDR1 and CDR2: GTSNPN and SVGIG (reference sequence). CDR3 length equals 13 residues. The CDR3 loop reads CAWSVGQGWGYTF. Here the CDR3 DNA reads TGTGCCTGGAGTGTAGGACAGGGTTGGGGTTACACCTTC.

This clone has a count of ten or more. A much larger clonotype is one base distant, so this may be a read error. This chain joins TRBV19 and TRBJ1-5; a weak D match, TRBD1 (5 bases). CDR3 length equals 15 residues. CDR1 and CDR2 from the germline V gene are LNHDA and SQIVND (reference sequence). V was shortened by 7 bases and J by 1 base, with 14 bases between the two germline ends. In DNA, the CDR3 is TGTGCCAGTAAAACACGGGGGATAAGCAATCAGCCCCAGCATTTT. Translating gives CASKTRGISNQPQHF.

This clone was observed many times. This CDR3 is also generated by other DNA sequences in the sample. The chain employs TRBV18 and TRBJ2-5, with D tentatively TRBD1 (5 bases). The V and J ends lost 1 base and 2 bases respectively, with 8 bases between them. The CDR3 has 14 residues. Germline V gene sequence: CDR1 KGHSH, CDR2 LQKENI. The DNA for the CDR3 is TGTGCCAGCTCACCACGGGGCCAGCAAGAGACCCAGTACTTC. Translation gives CASSPRGQQETQYF. The full variable domain, its missing parts supplied by reference TRBV18 and TRBJ2-5, is NAGVMQNPRHLVRRRGQEARLRCSPMKGHSHVYWYRQLPEEGLKFMVYLQKENIIDESGMPKERFSAEFPKEGPSILRIQQVVRGDSAAYFCASSPRGQQETQYFGPGTRLLVL.

In this sample, this clone turned up many times. The chain employs TRBV20-1 and TRBJ1-1, with D tentatively TRBD1 (6 bases). Germline assignment: CDR1 DFQATT and CDR2 SNEGSKA (reference sequence). Trimming took 5 bases from V and 4 from J, leaving 23 bases between them. CDR3 size: 16 residues. The CDR3 here is CSAPVVGGARGTEAFF. The CDR3, as DNA: TGCAGTGCTCCAGTCGTCGGGGGGGCCAGGGGCACTGAAGCTTTCTTT.

This clone was seen repeatedly, ten times or more. This may be a read error: a much more frequent sequence differs by one nucleotide. The rearrangement links TRBV7-8 to TRBJ1-6, with D possibly TRBD1 on 5 matching bases. V lost 8 bases and J 7 bases, leaving 12 bases between the germline ends. This CDR3 comprises 13 residues. Germline CDR1 is SGHVS and CDR2 is FQNEAQ. CDR3 protein: CASGPTENSPLHF. For the CDR3, the DNA is TGTGCCAGCGGCCCGACAGAAAATTCACCCCTCCACTTT.

The rearrangement links TRBV7-3 to TRBJ2-1; D is possibly TRBD1 or TRBD2 (5 bases each). CDR3 size: 14 residues. Trimming removed 3 bases at V and 8 bases at J, with 14 bases between. The germline CDR1 and CDR2 sequences are SGHTA and FQGTGA. In DNA, the CDR3 is TGTGCCAGCAGCTTTACGGGACCTTGGGATGAGCAGTTCTTC. Protein product: CASSFTGPWDEQFF.

In its sample, this clone was seen many times. The V and J genes are TRBV5-6 and TRBJ2-1; 15 bases fit TRBD2. This CDR3 has 18 residues. CDR1 and CDR2 (germline): SGHDT, YYEEEE. J gave up 5 bases and V 0 bases, and 6 bases lay outside the gene matches. The CDR3 nucleotides are TGTGCCAGCAGCTTGGTGGGGACTAGCGGGAGGAAAAACAATGAGCAGTTCTTC. Its translation: CASSLVGTSGRKNNEQFF.

This clone was seen a single time. V usage is TRBV13 and J usage is TRBJ2-1; D not resolved. The CDR3 covers 14 residues. The germline V and J ends were trimmed by 1 base and 6 bases, with 10 bases remaining between them. Germline CDR1 is PRHDT and CDR2 is FYEKMQ (reference sequence). The CDR3 coding sequence is TGTGCCAGCAGCTTAGACCGATCAGGCAATGAGCAGTTCTTC. Amino acids: CASSLDRSGNEQFF.

Many counts were recorded for this clone. The chain couples TRBV13 to TRBJ2-5, with TRBD1 identical over 9 bases. Germline values: CDR1 PRHDT, CDR2 FYEKMQ (reference sequence). This CDR3 region has 14 residues. V shed 4 bases and J 4 bases; nucleotides not matched to a gene: 4. The CDR3 loop reads CASSSRTGVETQYF. DNA of the CDR3: TGTGCCAGCAGCTCTAGGACAGGGGTAGAGACCCAGTACTTC.

This clone has ten or more counts. The chain recombines TRBV24-1 with TRBJ2-7, with TRBD2 matching 10 bases. CDR1 KGHDR and CDR2 SFDVKD come from the germline V gene. Trimming at V came to 4 bases and at J to 4 bases, leaving 15 bases not matched to a gene. The length of the CDR3 is 18 residues. The CDR3 nucleotides are TGTGCCACCAGTGAAGGAGGGATACCAGCGGGAGGGTGGTACGAGCAGTACTTC. This gives the protein CATSEGGIPAGGWYEQYF.